The 19 T cell receptor beta chains below come from one sample, sequenced in a study of T cell responses to AZD1222 COVID-19 vaccine. TCRdb keeps only in-frame clones here, not all; method: immunoSEQ multiplex PCR. Of more than 140,000 clones listed, around nine tenths are singletons. The specimen comprised peripheral blood, sampled on day 0 of AZD1222 vaccination. The receptors stem from an adult in good health.

This chain joins TRBV23-1 and TRBJ1-1, with D tentatively TRBD1 (5 bases). TRBV23-1 belongs to the ORF category, with a function that is uncertain. The ends were cut back, 7 bases at V and 4 bases at J, with 13 bases in the middle. CDR3 length: 13 residues. This chain's CDR3 is CASNGGVTTEAFF. The CDR3 nucleotides are TGCGCCAGCAATGGGGGTGTAACCACTGAAGCTTTCTTT.

The CDR3 DNA is TGTGCCAGCAGCGTAACCCCCGGGAAACAAGAGACCCAGTACTTC. Its translation is CASSVTPGKQETQYF. The chain combines TRBV9 with TRBJ2-5; a weak D match, TRBD2 (5 bases). Germline CDR1 reads SGDLS; CDR2 reads YYNGEE. There are 15 residues in the CDR3. The V gene lost 1 base and the J gene lost 2 bases, with 12 bases spanning the gap.

The genes are TRBV19 and TRBJ1-3; unclear D gene. The CDR3 is made up of 13 amino acids. Trimming took off 5 bases at V and 3 bases at J, with 8 bases between the two ends. Germline CDR1 reads LNHDA; CDR2 reads SQIVND (reference sequence). The CDR3 protein is CASSPNSGNTIYF. CDR3 bases: TGTGCCAGTAGTCCTAACAGTGGAAACACCATATATTTT.

The chain links TRBV10-2 to TRBJ1-1; D might be TRBD1 (5 bases). The CDR3 runs to 15 residues. Looked up from germline, CDR1 is WSHSY and CDR2 is SAAADI. V shed 4 bases and J shed 4 bases, with 16 bases lying between them. The CDR3 loop is CASSGTWGFGTEAFF. The CDR3 DNA follows: TGCGCCAGCAGTGGAACGTGGGGGTTCGGCACTGAAGCTTTCTTT.

The CDR3 DNA reads as TGTGCCAGCAGCCCGGGACTCCCCATGCGGTCCTTCAAGAATGAGCAGTTCTTC. Translation: CASSPGLPMRSFKNEQFF. The chain links TRBV28 to TRBJ2-1; possibly TRBD2 for D (6 bases). In germline, CDR1 is MDHEN, CDR2 SYDVKM. The CDR3 loop spans 18 amino acids. V lost 6 bases and J 7 bases, leaving 28 bases between the germline ends. Looking up the rest from reference TRBV28 and TRBJ2-1 gives the full variable domain: DVKVTQSSRYLVKRTGEKVFLECVQDMDHENMFWYRQDPGLGLRLIYFSYDVKMKEKGDIPEGYSVSREKKERFSLILESASTNQTSMYLCASSPGLPMRSFKNEQFFGPGTRLTVL.

V is TRBV2 and J is TRBJ1-2, with unresolved D. Germline-derived CDR1 and CDR2 are SNHLY and FYNNEI. The V end lost 3 bases, the J end lost 1 base, and 12 bases lay between the germline ends. There are 15 residues in the CDR3. The CDR3 nucleotides are TGTGCCAGCAGTGATCCCGGAACAGTTAACTATGGCTACACCTTC. This codes for CASSDPGTVNYGYTF.

The genes are TRBV6-2 or TRBV6-3 and TRBJ1-2, with D maybe TRBD1 (5 bases). V was cut by 2 bases and J by 5 bases, with 9 bases left in between. Germline CDR1 MNHEY, CDR2 SVGEGT. The CDR3 is 13 amino acids. Written as DNA, the CDR3 is TGTGCCAGCAGTTACGCAGGGAAGTATGGCTACACCTTC. Amino acid sequence: CASSYAGKYGYTF.

CDR3 sequence: CASSVRGSTGELFF. The DNA for the CDR3 is TGTGCCAGCAGCGTCAGGGGGAGCACCGGGGAGCTGTTTTTT. V gene TRBV9 combines with J gene TRBJ2-2; 7 nucleotides match TRBD1. Germline CDR1 is SGDLS and CDR2 is YYNGEE. Trimming took 2 bases from V and 4 from J; bases not matched to a gene: 2. The CDR3 length is 14 residues. Based on the CDR3 plus reference TRBV9 and TRBJ2-2, the full variable domain is DSGVTQTPKHLITATGQRVTLRCSPRSGDLSVYWYQQSLDQGLQFLIQYYNGEERAKGNILERFSAQQFPDLHSELNLSSLELGDSALYFCASSVRGSTGELFFGEGSRLTVL.

This clone appeared once. J is TRBJ1-1 and V is TRBV7-9; D remains unclear. V was shortened by 5 bases and J by 1 base, with 11 bases between the two germline ends. Germline lookup yields CDR1 SEHNR and CDR2 FQNEAQ (reference sequence). There are 14 residues in the CDR3. The CDR3, as DNA: TGTGCCAGCAGCCTAGGGTTGGCGAACACTGAAGCTTTCTTT. Translated: CASSLGLANTEAFF.

The chain couples TRBV10-2 to TRBJ2-1; D remains unclear. Trimming removed 7 bases from V and 5 bases from J, with 18 bases in between. This CDR3 spans 15 amino acids. Germline V lookup: CDR1 WSHSY, CDR2 SAAADI. The CDR3 here is CASTGSHTGHNEQFF. The CDR3 region has the DNA TGCGCCAGCACAGGCTCCCACACGGGCCACAATGAGCAGTTCTTC.

This rearrangement joins TRBV19 to TRBJ1-5; 12 nucleotides align to TRBD1. J was trimmed by 5 bases and V by 5 bases; bases with no gene match: 4. Germline values: CDR1 LNHDA, CDR2 SQIVND (reference sequence). This CDR3 has 15 amino acids. The CDR3 loop is CASSGDRGPDQPQHF. For the CDR3, the DNA is TGTGCCAGTAGTGGGGACAGGGGGCCCGATCAGCCCCAGCATTTT.

The genes are TRBV6-5 and TRBJ1-6; the D gene is possibly TRBD1 (6 bases). The CDR3 has 15 amino acids. V was trimmed by 7 bases and J by 7 bases, leaving 17 bases between them. Looked up from germline, CDR1 is MNHEY and CDR2 is SVGAGI. In nucleotides, the CDR3 is TGTGCCAGCAAACGAACCGGGGGCACCAATTCACCCCTCCACTTT. Translation: CASKRTGGTNSPLHF.

This chain uses TRBV7-2 with TRBJ2-3; 12 bases fit TRBD2. With V trimmed by 1 base and J by 6 bases, 11 bases remained unmatched. CDR3 length equals 18 residues. In germline, CDR1 is SGHTA, CDR2 FQGNSA. As DNA, the CDR3 is TGTGCCAGCAGCTTAGTGGGGAGACTAGCGGGAGAGTTGGATACGCAGTATTTT. It translates to CASSLVGRLAGELDTQYF.

The chain has TRBV7-6 and TRBJ2-5; D unclear. This CDR3 is built from 15 residues. V was shortened by 1 base and J by 2 bases, with 11 bases between the two germline ends. Germline values: CDR1 SGHVS, CDR2 FNYEAQ. CDR3 bases: TGTGCCAGCAGCTTAGGAGGAAATCGGCAAGAGACCCAGTACTTC. Its translation: CASSLGGNRQETQYF.

This clone appeared once. This chain joins TRBV11-2 and TRBJ2-3; D is undetermined. This CDR3 is built from 11 residues. Germline lookup yields CDR1 SGHAT and CDR2 FQNNGV. The V and J ends lost 6 bases and 7 bases respectively, with 8 bases between them. The CDR3: CASSLRHTQYF. CDR3 bases: TGTGCCAGCAGTCTCCGTCATACGCAGTATTTT. The whole variable domain, remainder taken from reference TRBV11-2 and TRBJ2-3, is EAGVAQSPRYKIIEKRQSVAFWCNPISGHATLYWYQQILGQGPKLLIQFQNNGVVDDSQLPKDRFSAERLKGVDSTLKIQPAKLEDSAVYLCASSLRHTQYFGPGTRLTVL.

The genes are TRBV30 and TRBJ2-7, with D maybe TRBD1 (6 bases). In germline, CDR1 is GTSNPN, CDR2 SVGIG (reference sequence). The V gene lost 0 bases and the J gene lost 9 bases, with 12 bases spanning the gap. The CDR3 runs to 12 residues. The CDR3 coding sequence is TGTGCCTGGAGTGTACTGACAGGTGGGCAGTACTTC. This sequence encodes CAWSVLTGGQYF.

This chain links TRBV5-1 with TRBJ1-1, with D maybe TRBD1 (5 bases). The length of the CDR3 is 14 residues. The germline CDR1 and CDR2 sequences are SGHRS and YFSETQ. With 6 bases removed from V and 1 base from J, the gap between germline ends came to 13 bases. CDR3: CASTQGAANTEAFF. In DNA form, the CDR3 reads TGCGCCAGCACCCAAGGGGCGGCGAACACTGAAGCTTTCTTT. The entire variable domain, with the rest obtained from reference TRBV5-1 and TRBJ1-1, is as follows: KAGVTQTPRYLIKTRGQQVTLSCSPISGHRSVSWYQQTPGQGLQFLFEYFSETQRNKGNFPGRFSGRQFSNSRSEMNVSTLELGDSALYLCASTQGAANTEAFFGQGTRLTVV.

J is TRBJ2-1 and V is TRBV19, with TRBD2 as a possible D gene (6 bases). The CDR3 runs 12 residues. The germline V and J ends were trimmed by 3 bases and 7 bases, with 7 bases remaining between them. Germline-derived CDR1 and CDR2 are LNHDA and SQIVND (reference sequence). For the CDR3, the DNA is TGTGCCAGTAGTATTGGGAGGAATGAGCAGTTCTTC. Its protein product is CASSIGRNEQFF.

The chain uses TRBV28 and TRBJ1-2, with D possibly matching TRBD1 (6 bases). V lost 5 bases to trimming and J lost 3 bases, with 10 bases between them. Germline-derived CDR1 and CDR2 are MDHEN and SYDVKM. The CDR3 loop spans 13 amino acids. The chain's CDR3 is CASSAGVDYGYTF. Written as DNA, the CDR3 is TGTGCCAGCAGTGCAGGGGTGGACTATGGCTACACCTTC.